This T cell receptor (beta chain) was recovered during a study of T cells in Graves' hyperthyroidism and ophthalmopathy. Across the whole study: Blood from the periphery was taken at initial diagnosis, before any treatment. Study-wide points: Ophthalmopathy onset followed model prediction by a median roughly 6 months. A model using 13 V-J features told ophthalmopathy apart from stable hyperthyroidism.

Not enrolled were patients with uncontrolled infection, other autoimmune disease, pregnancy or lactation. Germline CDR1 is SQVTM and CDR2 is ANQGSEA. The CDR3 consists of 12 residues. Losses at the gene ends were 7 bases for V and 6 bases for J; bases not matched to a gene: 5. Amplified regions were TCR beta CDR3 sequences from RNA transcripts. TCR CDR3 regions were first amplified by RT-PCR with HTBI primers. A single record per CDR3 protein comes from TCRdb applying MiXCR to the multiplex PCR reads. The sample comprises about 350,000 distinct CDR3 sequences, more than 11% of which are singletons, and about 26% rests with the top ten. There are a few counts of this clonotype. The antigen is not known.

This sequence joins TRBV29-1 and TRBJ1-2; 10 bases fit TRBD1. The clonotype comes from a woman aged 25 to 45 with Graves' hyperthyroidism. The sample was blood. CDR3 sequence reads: CSATTGGDGYTF. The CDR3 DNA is TGCAGCGCTACGACAGGGGGCGATGGCTACACCTTC.